Following are 24 T cell receptor beta chains from one sample sequenced in a study of blood T cell repertoires in COVID-19. Clones were sequenced by immunoSEQ multiplex PCR, and TCRdb holds only the in-frame ones, with some missing. The sample holds about 220,000 clones, about nine tenths seen once. Sequenced sample: PBMCs or T cells enriched from blood (not recorded which). The receptors stem from a young woman who had recovered from COVID-19.

This clone appeared a single time. The chain combines TRBV19 with TRBJ1-1, with D perhaps matching TRBD1 (6 bases). CDR3 length: 14 residues. V was shortened by 4 bases and J by 11 bases, with 20 bases between the two germline ends. From germline, CDR1 is LNHDA and CDR2 SQIVND (reference sequence). Here the CDR3 reads CASSTREDSGGAFF. In DNA form, the CDR3 reads TGTGCCAGTAGTACGAGAGAGGACAGCGGCGGGGCTTTCTTT.

The V gene is TRBV11-1, the J gene TRBJ2-1; D unresolved. This CDR3 is built from 13 residues. Germline V gene data show CDR1 as SGHAT and CDR2 as FQDESV (reference sequence). The V end lost 8 bases, the J end lost 3 bases, and 11 bases lay between the germline ends. CDR3 sequence (DNA): TGTGCCAGCGGTCGGAGATTCTACAATGAGCAGTTCTTC. It is translated as CASGRRFYNEQFF.

This clone was counted at least ten times. CDR3 sequence (DNA): TGTGCCAGCAGCGACATCCGAAATTCACCCCTCCACTTT. It yields the protein CASSDIRNSPLHF. The chain recombines TRBV12-3 or TRBV12-4 with TRBJ1-6; D gene uncertain. V was shortened by 6 bases and J by 7 bases, with 10 bases between the two germline ends. This CDR3 has 13 residues.

The genes are TRBV5-1 and TRBJ2-1; 7 bases agree with TRBD1. The V and J ends lost 0 bases and 6 bases, in that order; junction bases with no gene match: 6. The CDR3 totals 15 residues. Looked up from germline, CDR1 is SGHRS and CDR2 is YFSETQ. DNA for the CDR3: TGCGCCAGCAGCTTGGTTCTCGACAGGGTCAATGAGCAGTTCTTC. Residues: CASSLVLDRVNEQFF.

This chain uses TRBV11-2 with TRBJ2-7; the D gene is possibly TRBD2 (5 bases). Germline loops: CDR1 SGHAT, CDR2 FQNNGV. CDR3 length: 16 amino acids. V lost 1 base and J 6 bases, leaving 19 bases between the germline ends. The CDR3, as DNA: TGTGCCAGCAGCTTAGCCTGGGGTCCCGGAGGCATCGAGCAGTACTTC. Its translation: CASSLAWGPGGIEQYF.

V and J are TRBV4-2 and TRBJ2-7; D is perhaps TRBD2 (6 bases). Trimming pared 3 bases from V and 4 bases from J, leaving 10 bases between. From germline, CDR1 is LGHNA and CDR2 YNFKEQ. This CDR3 has 13 amino acids. The CDR3: CASSQGGPYEQYF. The CDR3 nucleotides are TGTGCCAGCAGCCAGGGGGGTCCGTACGAGCAGTACTTC.

The CDR3: CASSSDSYGYTF. CDR3 sequence (DNA): TGTGCCAGCAGCTCGGACAGCTATGGCTACACCTTC. The V gene is TRBV14, the J gene TRBJ1-2; weak D call: TRBD1 (6 bases). V was trimmed by 5 bases and J by 4 bases, leaving 8 bases between them. Germline assignment: CDR1 SGHDN and CDR2 FVKESK. The CDR3 totals 12 residues.

This chain connects TRBV19 to TRBJ1-3; TRBD1 matches 8 bases. The junction had 2 bases not matched to a gene; V was cut back by 4 bases and J by 3 bases. The CDR3 contains 14 residues. CDR1 is LNHDA, CDR2 SQIVND, per germline (reference sequence). The CDR3 reads CASSNGQGGNTIYF. The CDR3 DNA reads TGTGCCAGTAGTAATGGACAGGGTGGAAACACCATATATTTT.

This sequence joins TRBV19 and TRBJ1-1; perhaps TRBD1 as D (5 bases). With 2 bases removed from V and 8 bases from J, the gap between germline ends came to 15 bases. The V gene's germline CDR1 is LNHDA and CDR2 SQIVND (reference sequence). The CDR3 contains 14 residues. The CDR3 loop reads CASSIPGLSEEAFF. CDR3 in DNA: TGTGCCAGTAGTATACCGGGACTATCGGAAGAAGCTTTCTTT.

The chain recombines TRBV18 with TRBJ2-7; TRBD2 is a possible D gene (6 bases). From germline, CDR1 is KGHSH and CDR2 LQKENI. CDR3 size: 14 residues. V was shortened by 2 bases and J by 0 bases, with 8 bases between the two germline ends. The CDR3 bases are TGTGCCAGCTCACCAGGGAGGAGCTCCTACGAGCAGTACTTC. It specifies CASSPGRSSYEQYF.

This sequence joins TRBV7-2 and TRBJ2-2; weak D call: TRBD1 (6 bases). V was trimmed by 2 bases and J by 2 bases, leaving 12 bases between them. The CDR3 sequence is 16 residues long. Germline values: CDR1 SGHTA, CDR2 FQGNSA. Written as DNA, the CDR3 is TGTGCCAGCAGCTTAACGGGACACCTAAACACCGGGGAGCTGTTTTTT. Residues: CASSLTGHLNTGELFF.

This clone was picked up a small number of times. The chain is built from TRBV19 and TRBJ1-2; possible D gene TRBD1, 5 bases. The CDR3 is 14 residues long. The ends were cut back, 9 bases at V and 3 bases at J, with 17 bases in the middle. CDR1 is LNHDA and CDR2 is SQIVND in the germline V gene (reference sequence). CDR3 sequence: CASRTTPPDYGYTF. The CDR3 nucleotides are TGTGCCAGCAGGACAACCCCCCCGGACTATGGCTACACCTTC.

This chain connects TRBV6-2 or TRBV6-3 to TRBJ2-1; 7 bases agree with TRBD1. Germline loops: CDR1 MNHEY, CDR2 SVGEGT. V was clipped by 1 base and J by 7 bases; unmatched bases: 10. The CDR3 loop spans 16 amino acids. The CDR3 nucleotides are TGTGCCAGCAGTTACTTCCGGGACAGCCCTTCGAATGAGCAGTTCTTC. This translates into CASSYFRDSPSNEQFF.

The gene calls are TRBV7-9 and TRBJ1-4; D not certain. V was shortened by 5 bases and J by 7 bases, with 8 bases between the two germline ends. This CDR3 has 12 residues. Germline V gene lookup returns CDR1 SEHNR and CDR2 FQNEAQ (reference sequence). CDR3 protein: CASSRSSEKLFF. Here the CDR3 DNA reads TGTGCCAGCAGCAGGTCTAGTGAAAAACTGTTTTTT. Looking up the rest from reference TRBV7-9 and TRBJ1-4 gives the full variable domain: DTGVSQNPRHKITKRGQNVTFRCDPISEHNRLYWYRQTLGQGPEFLTYFQNEAQLEKSRLLSDRFSAERPKGSFSTLEIQRTEQGDSAMYLCASSRSSEKLFFGSGTQLSVL.

The chain is built from TRBV5-5 and TRBJ2-7; weak D call: TRBD2 (6 bases). The CDR3 consists of 16 residues. Trimming stripped 0 bases from V and 3 bases from J, with 16 bases between. Looked up from germline, CDR1 is SGHKS and CDR2 is YYEKEE (reference sequence). The CDR3: CASSLAGGVMVYEQYF. CDR3 nucleotide sequence: TGTGCCAGCAGCTTGGCCGGAGGGGTGATGGTCTACGAGCAGTACTTC.

This chain connects TRBV9 to TRBJ1-2; 10 bases align to TRBD1. Germline assignment: CDR1 SGDLS and CDR2 YYNGEE. There are 18 residues in the CDR3. V shed 5 bases and J 2 bases; nucleotides not matched to a gene: 15. CDR3 DNA sequence: TGTGCCAGCAGTGCTGGGACAGGGGATCCTATGCAAAACTATGGCTACACCTTC. It yields the protein CASSAGTGDPMQNYGYTF.

The chain links TRBV7-7 to TRBJ2-2, with D possibly TRBD2 on 5 matching bases. Per the germline V gene, CDR1 is SSHAT and CDR2 is FNYEAQ (reference sequence). This CDR3 is built from 13 residues. V shed 5 bases and J shed 8 bases, with 12 bases lying between them. This CDR3 is CASSPRVAGELFF. The CDR3 DNA sequence: TGTGCCAGCAGCCCGCGGGTGGCGGGGGAGCTGTTTTTT.

In DNA, the CDR3 is TGTGCCAGCAGCGCCTCCGGAGAGACCCAGTACTTC. Translation gives CASSASGETQYF. The chain combines TRBV6-5 with TRBJ2-5; D gene uncertain. CDR3 length: 12 residues. The V end was cut by 6 bases, the J end by 4 bases, with 9 bases between. Germline CDR1 and CDR2: MNHEY and SVGAGI.

This clone was recorded once. In DNA, the CDR3 is TGTGCCAGCAGCCCGGGACAGGGGGCGCCCGGGGAGCTGTTTTTT. It yields the protein CASSPGQGAPGELFF. The gene calls are TRBV9 and TRBJ2-2; 12 nucleotides line up with TRBD1. Germline CDR1 reads SGDLS; CDR2 reads YYNGEE. J gave up 6 bases and V 4 bases, and 4 bases lay outside the gene matches. The CDR3 has 15 amino acids. Full variable domain (outside the CDR3, taken from reference TRBV9 and TRBJ2-2): DSGVTQTPKHLITATGQRVTLRCSPRSGDLSVYWYQQSLDQGLQFLIQYYNGEERAKGNILERFSAQQFPDLHSELNLSSLELGDSALYFCASSPGQGAPGELFFGEGSRLTVL.

The gene calls are TRBV10-3 and TRBJ1-1; maybe TRBD1 (5 bases). The CDR3 is made up of 14 amino acids. Trimming removed 2 bases at V and 1 base at J, with 8 bases between. Germline V gene lookup returns CDR1 ENHRY and CDR2 SYGVKD. In DNA form, the CDR3 reads TGTGCCATCAGTGAGCAGGGTCAGAACACTGAAGCTTTCTTT. It specifies CAISEQGQNTEAFF.

Concerning this clone: One end of the junction varies from germline; a read error may be responsible. The chain joins TRBV7-2 to TRBJ1-1, with TRBD1 as a possible D gene (5 bases). The CDR3 runs 15 residues. Per the germline V gene, CDR1 is SGHTA and CDR2 is FQGNSA. CDR3 region: CASSLITGLNAEAFF. In DNA, the CDR3 is TGTGCCAGCAGCTTAATAACAGGCCTGAACGCTGAAGCTTTCTTT.

The chain has TRBV5-1 and TRBJ1-3, with 9 bases aligning to TRBD1. The junction had 0 bases not matched to a gene; V was cut back by 0 bases and J by 2 bases. Germline loops: CDR1 SGHRS, CDR2 YFSETQ. CDR3 length equals 15 residues. The CDR3 reads CASSLGQGAGNTIYF. The CDR3 DNA reads as TGCGCCAGCAGCTTGGGACAGGGGGCTGGAAACACCATATATTTT.

The chain recombines TRBV11-1 with TRBJ2-5; tentative D call: TRBD2 (6 bases). The CDR3 runs to 14 residues. The V gene's germline CDR1 is SGHAT and CDR2 FQDESV (reference sequence). Trimming pared 2 bases from V and 5 bases from J, leaving 12 bases between. DNA for the CDR3: TGTGCCAGCAGCTTAAGACTAGACCGGGAGACCCAGTACTTC. This translates into CASSLRLDRETQYF.

V and J are TRBV7-2 and TRBJ1-1, with D perhaps TRBD1 (5 bases). The CDR3 is 15 residues long. Germline V lookup: CDR1 SGHTA, CDR2 FQGNSA. Trimming took 1 base from V and 1 from J, leaving 10 bases between them. The CDR3 DNA is TGTGCCAGCAGCTTAGTCGACAGAGAGAACACTGAAGCTTTCTTT. Protein product: CASSLVDRENTEAFF.